This T cell receptor (beta chain) stems from a study of blood T cell repertoires in COVID-19. Study-level background: The United States, Italy and Spain supplied acute and convalescent COVID-19 samples. T cells, B-cell-depleted T cells, or PBMCs provided the cDNA or gDNA that served as material.

The germline V gene has CDR1 SQVTM and CDR2 ANQGSEA. This CDR3 is 13 amino acids long. V lost 6 bases, J lost 0 bases, and 10 bases lay in between. Authors' processing steps: Reference gene primer amplification in the assay estimated nucleated cell counts. Libraries were prepared by immunoSEQ multiplex PCR; TCRdb keeps only in-frame clonotypes and omits some of them. D and trimming come from the DNA, and the V and J calls and clone size come from that table. The sample consists of about 49,000 clones, about 90% of them appearing once. The receptor was derived from a man aged 80 or over with acute or convalescent COVID-19. The rearrangement joins TRBV29-1 to TRBJ2-3, with no clear D. Sequencing was carried out using peripheral blood. In DNA form, the CDR3 reads TGCAGCGTGAGCGCGTCTAGCACAGATACGCAGTATTTT. Amino acid sequence: CSVSASSTDTQYF.